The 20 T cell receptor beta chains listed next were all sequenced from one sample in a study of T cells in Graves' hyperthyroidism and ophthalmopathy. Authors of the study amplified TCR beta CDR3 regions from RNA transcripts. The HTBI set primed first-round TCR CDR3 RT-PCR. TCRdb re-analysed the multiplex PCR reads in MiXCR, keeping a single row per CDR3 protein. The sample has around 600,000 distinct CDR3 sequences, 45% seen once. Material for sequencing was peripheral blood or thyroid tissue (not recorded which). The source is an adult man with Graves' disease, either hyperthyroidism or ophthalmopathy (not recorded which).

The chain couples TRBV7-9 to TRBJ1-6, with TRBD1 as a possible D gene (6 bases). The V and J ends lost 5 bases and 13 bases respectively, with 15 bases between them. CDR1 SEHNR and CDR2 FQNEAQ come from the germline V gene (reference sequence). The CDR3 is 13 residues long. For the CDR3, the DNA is TGTGCCAGCAGCCGGACAGACCAATCGCCCCTCCACTTT. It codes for CASSRTDQSPLHF.

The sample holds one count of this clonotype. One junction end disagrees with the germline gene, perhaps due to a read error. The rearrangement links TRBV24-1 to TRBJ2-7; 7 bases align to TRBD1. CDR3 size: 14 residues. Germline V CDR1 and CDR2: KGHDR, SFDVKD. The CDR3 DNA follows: TGTGCCCCCAGTGAATCTCGACAGGGAGACGAGCAGTACTTC. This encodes CAPSESRQGDEQYF.

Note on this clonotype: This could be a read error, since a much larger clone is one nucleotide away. The CDR3 sequence is CATSDRRETQYF. As DNA, the CDR3 is TGTGCCACCAGTGACAGAAGAGAGACCCAGTACTTC. The genes are TRBV24-1 and TRBJ2-5; D is unclear. The germline V and J ends were trimmed by 4 bases and 4 bases, with 6 bases remaining between them. The CDR3 has 12 residues. CDR1 is KGHDR, CDR2 SFDVKD, per germline.

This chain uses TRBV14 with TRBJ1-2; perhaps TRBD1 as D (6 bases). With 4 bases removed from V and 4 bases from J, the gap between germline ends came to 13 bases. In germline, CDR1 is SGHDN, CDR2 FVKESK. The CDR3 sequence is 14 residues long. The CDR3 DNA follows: TGTGCCAGCAGCCGGAGGGGGTTGGGCTATGGCTACACCTTC. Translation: CASSRRGLGYGYTF.

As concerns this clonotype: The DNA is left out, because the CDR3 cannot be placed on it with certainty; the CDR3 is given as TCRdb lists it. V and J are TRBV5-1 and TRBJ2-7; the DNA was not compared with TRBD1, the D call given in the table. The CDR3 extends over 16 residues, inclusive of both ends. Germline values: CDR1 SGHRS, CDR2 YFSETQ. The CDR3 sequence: CASSLVGQGITYEQCF.

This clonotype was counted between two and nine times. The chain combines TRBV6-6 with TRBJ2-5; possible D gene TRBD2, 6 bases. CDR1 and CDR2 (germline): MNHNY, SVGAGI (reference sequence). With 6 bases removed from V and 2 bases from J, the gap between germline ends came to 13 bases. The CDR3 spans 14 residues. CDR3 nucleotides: TGTGCCAGCAGCCATGGGACTTCTCAAGAGACCCAGTACTTC. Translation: CASSHGTSQETQYF.

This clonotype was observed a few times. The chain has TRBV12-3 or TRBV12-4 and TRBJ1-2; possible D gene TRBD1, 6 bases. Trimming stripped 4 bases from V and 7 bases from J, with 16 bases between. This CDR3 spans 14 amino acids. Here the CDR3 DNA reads TGTGCCAGCAGTTCCTCAGACAGGCTCGGTGGCTACACCTTC. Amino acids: CASSSSDRLGGYTF.

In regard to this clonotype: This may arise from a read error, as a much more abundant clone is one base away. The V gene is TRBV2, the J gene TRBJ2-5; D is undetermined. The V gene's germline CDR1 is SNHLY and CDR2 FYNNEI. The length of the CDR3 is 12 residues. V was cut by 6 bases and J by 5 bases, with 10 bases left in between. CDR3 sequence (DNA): TGTGCCAGCAGGAAAACTATGGAGACCCAGTACTTC. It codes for CASRKTMETQYF.

CDR3 in amino acids: CASQGGAHEQYF. The CDR3 DNA reads TGCGCCAGCCAGGGGGGAGCCCACGAGCAGTACTTC. This sequence joins TRBV5-1 and TRBJ2-7; possibly TRBD1 for D (7 bases). V was trimmed by 7 bases and J by 5 bases, leaving 13 bases between them. Germline CDR1 and CDR2: SGHRS and YFSETQ. CDR3 length: 12 amino acids.

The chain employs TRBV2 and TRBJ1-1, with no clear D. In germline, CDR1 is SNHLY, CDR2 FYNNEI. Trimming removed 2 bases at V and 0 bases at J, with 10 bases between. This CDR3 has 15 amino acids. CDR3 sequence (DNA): TGTGCCAGCAGTGAACTTGGGGAGGTGAACACTGAAGCTTTCTTT. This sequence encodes CASSELGEVNTEAFF.

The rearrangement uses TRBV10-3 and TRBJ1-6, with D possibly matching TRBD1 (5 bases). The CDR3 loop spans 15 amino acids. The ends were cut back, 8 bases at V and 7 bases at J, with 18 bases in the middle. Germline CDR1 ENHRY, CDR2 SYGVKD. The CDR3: CAIGAGVDFNSPLHF. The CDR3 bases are TGTGCCATCGGCGCGGGGGTCGATTTCAATTCACCCCTCCACTTT.

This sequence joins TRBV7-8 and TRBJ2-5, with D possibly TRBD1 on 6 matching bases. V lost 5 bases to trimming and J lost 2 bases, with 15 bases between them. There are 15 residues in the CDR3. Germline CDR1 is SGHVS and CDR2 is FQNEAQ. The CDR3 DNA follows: TGTGCCAGCAGCCATGAATCGAGGGGGCAAGAGACCCAGTACTTC. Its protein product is CASSHESRGQETQYF. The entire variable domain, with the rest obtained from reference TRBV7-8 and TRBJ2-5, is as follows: GAGVSQSPRYKVAKRGQDVALRCDPISGHVSLFWYQQALGQGPEFLTYFQNEAQLDKSGLPSDRFFAERPEGSVSTLKIQRTQQEDSAVYLCASSHESRGQETQYFGPGTRLLVL.

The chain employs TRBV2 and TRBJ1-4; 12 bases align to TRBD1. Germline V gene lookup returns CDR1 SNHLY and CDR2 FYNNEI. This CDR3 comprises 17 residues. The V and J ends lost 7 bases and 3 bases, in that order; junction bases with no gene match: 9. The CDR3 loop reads CASIGTGGFVSNEKLFF. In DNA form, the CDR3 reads TGTGCCAGCATAGGGACAGGGGGCTTTGTCTCTAATGAAAAACTGTTTTTT.

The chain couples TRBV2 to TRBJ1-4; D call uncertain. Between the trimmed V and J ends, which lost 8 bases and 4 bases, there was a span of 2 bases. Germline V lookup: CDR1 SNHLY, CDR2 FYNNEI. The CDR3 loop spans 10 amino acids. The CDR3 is CASLNEKLFF. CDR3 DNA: TGTGCCAGCCTTAATGAAAAACTGTTTTTT.

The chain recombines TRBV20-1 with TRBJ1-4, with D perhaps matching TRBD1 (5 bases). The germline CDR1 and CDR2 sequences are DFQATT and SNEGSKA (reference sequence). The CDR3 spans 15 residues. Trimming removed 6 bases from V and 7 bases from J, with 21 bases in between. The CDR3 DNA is TGCAGTGCGATGGACCACGGGGGAGTGATTGAAAAACTGTTTTTT. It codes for CSAMDHGGVIEKLFF.

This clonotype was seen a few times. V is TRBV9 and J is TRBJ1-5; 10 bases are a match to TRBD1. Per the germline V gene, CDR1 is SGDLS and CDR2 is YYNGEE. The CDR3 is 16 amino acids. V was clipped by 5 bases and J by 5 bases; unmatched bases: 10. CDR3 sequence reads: CASSYVTGGEDQPQHF. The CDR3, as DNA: TGTGCCAGCAGTTACGTGACAGGGGGCGAGGATCAGCCCCAGCATTTT.

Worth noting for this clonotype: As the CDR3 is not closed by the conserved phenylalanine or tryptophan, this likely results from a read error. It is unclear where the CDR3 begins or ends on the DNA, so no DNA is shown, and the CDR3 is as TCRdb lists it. The CDR3 here is CAISESRGS. This chain joins TRBV10-3 and TRBJ2-7. Inclusive of both ends, the CDR3 amounts to 9 amino acids. The germline gives CDR1 ENHRY, CDR2 SYGVKD.

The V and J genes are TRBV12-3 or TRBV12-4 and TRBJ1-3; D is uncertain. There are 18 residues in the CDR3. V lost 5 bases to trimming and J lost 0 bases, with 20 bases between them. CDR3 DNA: TGTGCCAGCAGTGAACACCACTTGGACCGGAGCTCTGGAAACACCATATATTTT. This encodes CASSEHHLDRSSGNTIYF.

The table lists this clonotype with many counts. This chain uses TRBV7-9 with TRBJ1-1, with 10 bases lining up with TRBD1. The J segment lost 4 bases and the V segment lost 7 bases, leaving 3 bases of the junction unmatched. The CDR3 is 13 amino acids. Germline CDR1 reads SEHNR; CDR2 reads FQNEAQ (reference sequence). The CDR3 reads CASIRTGGTEAFF. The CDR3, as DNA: TGTGCCAGCATTAGGACAGGGGGCACTGAAGCTTTCTTT. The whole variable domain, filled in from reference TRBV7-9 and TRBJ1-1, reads DTGVSQNPRHKITKRGQNVTFRCDPISEHNRLYWYRQTLGQGPEFLTYFQNEAQLEKSRLLSDRFSAERPKGSFSTLEIQRTEQGDSAMYLCASIRTGGTEAFFGQGTRLTVV.

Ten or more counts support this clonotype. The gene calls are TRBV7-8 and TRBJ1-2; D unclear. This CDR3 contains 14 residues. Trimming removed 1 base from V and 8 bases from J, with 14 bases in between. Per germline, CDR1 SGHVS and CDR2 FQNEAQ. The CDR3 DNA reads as TGTGCCAGCAGCTTAGAAGGCAGGAATTACGGCTACACCTTC. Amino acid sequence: CASSLEGRNYGYTF.